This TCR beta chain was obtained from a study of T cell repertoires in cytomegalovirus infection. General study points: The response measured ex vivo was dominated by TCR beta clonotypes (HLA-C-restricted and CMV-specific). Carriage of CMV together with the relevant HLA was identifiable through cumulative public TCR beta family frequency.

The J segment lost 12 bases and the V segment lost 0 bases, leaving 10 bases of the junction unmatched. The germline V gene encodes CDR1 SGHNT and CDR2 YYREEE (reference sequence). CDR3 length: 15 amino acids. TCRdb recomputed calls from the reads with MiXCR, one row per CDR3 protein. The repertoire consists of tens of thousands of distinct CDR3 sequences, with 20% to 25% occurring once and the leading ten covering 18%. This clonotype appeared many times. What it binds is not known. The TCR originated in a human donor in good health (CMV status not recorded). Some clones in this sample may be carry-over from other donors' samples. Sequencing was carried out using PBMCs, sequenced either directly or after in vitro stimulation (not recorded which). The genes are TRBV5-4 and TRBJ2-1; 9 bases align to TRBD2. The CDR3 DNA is TGTGCCAGCAGCTTGGTGGTAGCGGGAGCGTCCGGGCAGTTCTTC. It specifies CASSLVVAGASGQFF.